Below are 23 T cell receptor beta chains sequenced from a single sample in a study of long-term antiretroviral therapy in people with HIV. Running of the v3.0 immunoSEQ assay took place at survey level. Profiled with immunoSEQ multiplex PCR; TCRdb holds only in-frame clones, not every one. The table shows 20,000 to 30,000 clones, with about 80% occurring only once. Specimen: unsorted PBMCs, collected 1.2 years after starting antiretroviral therapy. Receptor source: a woman aged 40 to 50 with HIV.

The J gene is TRBJ1-6, the V gene TRBV10-3; TRBD1 might be the D (5 bases). Between the trimmed V and J ends, which lost 2 bases and 9 bases, there was a span of 14 bases. This CDR3 has 15 amino acids. Per the germline V gene, CDR1 is ENHRY and CDR2 is SYGVKD. The CDR3 DNA is TGTGCCATCAGTGAGGAGGGACCCCTGCGTTCACCCCTCCACTTT. It encodes CAISEEGPLRSPLHF.

V and J are TRBV7-2 and TRBJ1-2; 10 bases are shared with TRBD1. The CDR3 length is 17 residues. Germline lookup yields CDR1 SGHTA and CDR2 FQGNSA. V shed 1 base and J 0 bases; nucleotides not matched to a gene: 5. CDR3 sequence: CASSLGDRGLANYGYTF. The CDR3 coding sequence is TGTGCCAGCAGCTTAGGGGACAGGGGACTAGCTAACTATGGCTACACCTTC.

The sample holds a few counts of this clone. The V call is TRBV7-9, the J call TRBJ1-2; D call uncertain. The V end lost 1 base, the J end lost 0 bases, and 12 bases lay between the germline ends. Germline CDR1 is SEHNR and CDR2 is FQNEAQ (reference sequence). The CDR3 has 16 amino acids. The CDR3 sequence is CASSLVTEDPNYGYTF. Here the CDR3 DNA reads TGTGCCAGCAGCTTAGTTACAGAAGATCCTAACTATGGCTACACCTTC.

The chain couples TRBV2 to TRBJ1-2, with D maybe TRBD1 (5 bases). The CDR3 totals 13 residues. The V gene's germline CDR1 is SNHLY and CDR2 FYNNEI. Trimming cost V 5 bases and J 4 bases, with 11 bases left between them. The CDR3 sequence: CASSPGNSYGYTF. DNA for the CDR3: TGTGCCAGCAGTCCAGGGAATTCCTATGGCTACACCTTC.

This clone occurred once. The chain employs TRBV19 and TRBJ2-1; D perhaps matches TRBD2 (7 bases). Germline-derived CDR1 and CDR2 are LNHDA and SQIVND (reference sequence). This CDR3 spans 13 amino acids. V dropped 0 bases and J dropped 11 bases, with 11 bases sitting between them. CDR3 in DNA: TGTGCCAGTAGTATAGATGGGGGGGGCCAGCAGTTCTTC. It specifies CASSIDGGGQQFF.

V usage is TRBV7-9 and J usage is TRBJ2-1; D gene unclear. Germline lookup yields CDR1 SEHNR and CDR2 FQNEAQ (reference sequence). The length of the CDR3 is 14 residues. The V and J ends lost 3 bases and 6 bases respectively, with 12 bases between them. The CDR3 coding sequence is TGTGCCAGCAGCTTTCTTGAGGCGAGCAATGAGCAGTTCTTC. It yields the protein CASSFLEASNEQFF.

V usage is TRBV6-5 and J usage is TRBJ2-5; unclear D gene. Trimming took off 8 bases at V and 5 bases at J, with 9 bases between the two ends. Germline V gene sequence: CDR1 MNHEY, CDR2 SVGAGI. The CDR3 runs 11 residues. The CDR3 loop reads CASFYHETQYF. In nucleotides, the CDR3 is TGTGCCAGCTTCTATCACGAGACCCAGTACTTC.

The chain joins TRBV5-1 to TRBJ1-4, with a possible D match to TRBD1 (6 bases). V gave up 4 bases and J gave up 7 bases, with 17 bases separating them. This CDR3 comprises 15 residues. Per the germline V gene, CDR1 is SGHRS and CDR2 is YFSETQ. CDR3 loop: CASSPQGQSVEKLFF. CDR3 nucleotide sequence: TGCGCCAGCAGCCCCCAAGGACAGTCTGTTGAAAAACTGTTTTTT.

The chain combines TRBV5-6 with TRBJ2-7; the D gene is possibly TRBD1 (6 bases). CDR1 SGHDT and CDR2 YYEEEE come from the germline V gene. This CDR3 region has 16 residues. Trimming pared 3 bases from V and 2 bases from J, leaving 18 bases between. The CDR3 sequence is CASSYEMGTQPYEQYF. The CDR3 bases are TGTGCCAGCAGCTACGAAATGGGGACACAGCCCTACGAGCAGTACTTC.

The chain couples TRBV2 to TRBJ1-3, with D unresolved. The V end was cut by 11 bases, the J end by 0 bases, with 14 bases between. The CDR3 runs to 14 residues. Looked up from germline, CDR1 is SNHLY and CDR2 is FYNNEI. The CDR3 here is CALSIEASGNTIYF. DNA for the CDR3: TGTGCCTTAAGTATCGAAGCCTCTGGAAACACCATATATTTT.

The V call is TRBV30, the J call TRBJ1-2; D gene ambiguous. The CDR3 is 12 amino acids. V dropped 8 bases and J dropped 7 bases, with 17 bases sitting between them. Per germline, CDR1 GTSNPN and CDR2 SVGIG (reference sequence). The CDR3 DNA reads as TGTGCCAAATACGACGGTCTTCGTGGCTACACCTTC. The encoded protein is CAKYDGLRGYTF.

This clone was seen only once. The chain uses TRBV10-3 and TRBJ1-4, with 7 nucleotides matching TRBD1. The V segment lost 2 bases and the J segment 8 bases; nucleotides outside the gene matches: 2. The CDR3 is made up of 13 amino acids. The V gene's germline CDR1 is ENHRY and CDR2 SYGVKD. The CDR3: CAISEDRDEKLFF. The CDR3 DNA is TGTGCCATCAGTGAGGACAGGGACGAAAAACTGTTTTTT.

The rearrangement joins TRBV30 to TRBJ1-3; D might be TRBD1 (5 bases). V lost 2 bases and J 0 bases, leaving 11 bases between the germline ends. CDR3 length equals 15 residues. Germline V gene sequence: CDR1 GTSNPN, CDR2 SVGIG (reference sequence). The CDR3 protein is CAWSRDGSSGNTIYF. CDR3 DNA: TGTGCCTGGAGTCGGGACGGCTCCTCTGGAAACACCATATATTTT.

This clone appeared once. The V and J genes are TRBV5-4 and TRBJ2-1, with D perhaps matching TRBD2 (6 bases). V was clipped by 1 base and J by 0 bases, with 14 bases between them. Germline CDR1 reads SGHNT; CDR2 reads YYREEE (reference sequence). This CDR3 spans 17 amino acids. The CDR3 DNA is TGTGCCAGCAGCTTGAGGGGCGGGACCAGCTCCTACAATGAGCAGTTCTTC. Protein product: CASSLRGGTSSYNEQFF. The variable domain in full, completed from reference TRBV5-4 and TRBJ2-1, reads ETGVTQSPTHLIKTRGQQVTLRCSSQSGHNTVSWYQQALGQGPQFIFQYYREEENGRGNFPPRFSGLQFPNYSSELNVNALELDDSALYLCASSLRGGTSSYNEQFFGPGTRLTVL.

The chain carries TRBV7-9 and TRBJ2-1; TRBD2 matches at 13 bases. CDR1 SEHNR and CDR2 FQNEAQ come from the germline V gene (reference sequence). The CDR3 is 15 amino acids. The V and J ends lost 7 bases and 5 bases, in that order; junction bases with no gene match: 5. CDR3 sequence (DNA): TGTGCCAGCAATACTGGACTAGCGGGAGACAATGAGCAGTTCTTC. It yields the protein CASNTGLAGDNEQFF.

Only a few counts were recorded for this clone. The chain couples TRBV5-6 to TRBJ2-7; TRBD1 aligns across 7 bases. With 4 bases clipped from V and 3 bases from J, the junction kept 4 bases outside the gene matches. CDR1 and CDR2 (germline): SGHDT, YYEEEE. This CDR3 has 13 residues. The DNA of the CDR3 is TGTGCCAGCAGCGGGGGACAGCTCTACGAGCAGTACTTC. Translating it yields CASSGGQLYEQYF.

This sequence joins TRBV19 and TRBJ1-4; unclear D gene. This CDR3 has 13 amino acids. With 3 bases removed from V and 7 bases from J, the gap between germline ends came to 9 bases. CDR1 is LNHDA and CDR2 is SQIVND in the germline V gene (reference sequence). The CDR3 coding sequence is TGTGCCAGTAGTATTCTTCTGAGTGAAAAACTGTTTTTT. This translates into CASSILLSEKLFF.

This sequence joins TRBV7-9 and TRBJ2-5; either TRBD1 or TRBD2 may fit D (6 bases each). CDR1 is SEHNR, CDR2 FQNEAQ, per germline (reference sequence). Trimming removed 2 bases from V and 1 base from J, with 11 bases in between. The CDR3 has 15 residues. This chain's CDR3 is CASSLRGTLQETQYF. The CDR3 DNA follows: TGTGCCAGCAGCTTAAGGGGGACTCTCCAAGAGACCCAGTACTTC.

V and J are TRBV5-8 and TRBJ2-3, with 9 bases identical to TRBD1. The germline V gene has CDR1 SGHTS and CDR2 YDEGEE. This CDR3 region has 16 residues. V lost 4 bases, J lost 3 bases, and 9 bases stayed unmatched. Written as DNA, the CDR3 is TGTGCCAGCAGCCGAGGGACAGGGTTATTGACAGATACGCAGTATTTT. Amino acid sequence: CASSRGTGLLTDTQYF.

V usage is TRBV6-1 and J usage is TRBJ2-2; no firm D call. Trimming cost V 4 bases and J 3 bases, with 6 bases left between them. Germline V gene sequence: CDR1 MNHNS, CDR2 SASEGT. The CDR3 runs 13 residues. As DNA, the CDR3 is TGTGCCAGCAGTGCATCCTACACCGGGGAGCTGTTTTTT. Its translation is CASSASYTGELFF.

This clone appeared a few times. The chain's CDR3 is CAWSVTSNTGELFF. As DNA, the CDR3 is TGTGCCTGGAGTGTGACTAGTAACACCGGGGAGCTGTTTTTT. The chain carries TRBV30 and TRBJ2-2; D is perhaps TRBD2 (6 bases). From germline, CDR1 is GTSNPN and CDR2 SVGIG (reference sequence). Trimming removed 0 bases at V and 2 bases at J, with 7 bases between. CDR3 length: 14 amino acids.

The chain combines TRBV5-6 with TRBJ2-7; D unresolved. CDR3 length: 14 residues. Germline V CDR1 and CDR2: SGHDT, YYEEEE. Trimming cost V 0 bases and J 3 bases, with 10 bases left between them. The chain's CDR3 is CASSLGATRYEQYF. The DNA for the CDR3 is TGTGCCAGCAGCTTGGGGGCGACTCGCTACGAGCAGTACTTC. The complete variable domain, with remaining parts taken from reference TRBV5-6 and TRBJ2-7, reads DAGVTQSPTHLIKTRGQQVTLRCSPKSGHDTVSWYQQALGQGPQFIFQYYEEEERQRGNFPDRFSGHQFPNYSSELNVNALLLGDSALYLCASSLGATRYEQYFGPGTRLTVT.

The DNA for the CDR3 is TGTGCCATCCGGGGCGAGACAAACACCGGGGAGCTGTTTTTT. Amino acids: CAIRGETNTGELFF. V and J are TRBV10-3 and TRBJ2-2; either TRBD1 or TRBD2 may fit D (5 bases each). CDR1 and CDR2 (germline): ENHRY, SYGVKD. The V and J ends lost 8 bases and 2 bases respectively, with 12 bases between them. The CDR3 totals 14 residues.